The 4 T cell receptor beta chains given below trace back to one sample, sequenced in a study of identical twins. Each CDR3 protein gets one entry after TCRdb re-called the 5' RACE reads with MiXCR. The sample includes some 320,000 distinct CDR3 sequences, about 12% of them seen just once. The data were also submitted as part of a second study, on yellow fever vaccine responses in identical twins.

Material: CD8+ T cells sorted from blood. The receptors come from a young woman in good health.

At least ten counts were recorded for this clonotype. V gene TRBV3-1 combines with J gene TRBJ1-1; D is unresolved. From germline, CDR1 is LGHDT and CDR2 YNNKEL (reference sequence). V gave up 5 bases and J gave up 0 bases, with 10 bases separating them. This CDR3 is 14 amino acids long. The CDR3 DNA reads TGTGCCAGCAGCAGCGGGTATATGAACACTGAAGCTTTCTTT. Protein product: CASSSGYMNTEAFF.

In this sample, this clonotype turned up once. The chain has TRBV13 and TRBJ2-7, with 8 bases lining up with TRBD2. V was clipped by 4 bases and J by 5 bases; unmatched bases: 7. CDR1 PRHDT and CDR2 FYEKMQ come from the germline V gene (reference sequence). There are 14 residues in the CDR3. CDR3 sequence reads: CASSSGLAVHEQYF. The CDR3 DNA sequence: TGTGCCAGCAGCTCCGGACTAGCTGTCCACGAGCAGTACTTC.

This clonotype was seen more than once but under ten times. CDR3 residues: CASSLGPIYGYTF. CDR3 DNA: TGTGCCAGCAGCTTGGGACCGATATATGGCTACACCTTC. The chain links TRBV7-9 to TRBJ1-2; D is perhaps TRBD1 (5 bases). In germline, CDR1 is SEHNR, CDR2 FQNEAQ (reference sequence). The V end was cut by 3 bases, the J end by 5 bases, with 10 bases between. The CDR3 totals 13 residues.

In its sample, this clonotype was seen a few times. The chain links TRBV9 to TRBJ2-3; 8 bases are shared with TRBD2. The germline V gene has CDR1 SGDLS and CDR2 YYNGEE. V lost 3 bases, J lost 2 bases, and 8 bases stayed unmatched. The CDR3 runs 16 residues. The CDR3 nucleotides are TGTGCCAGCAGCGGGGGTAGCGGGGACTACACAGATACGCAGTATTTT. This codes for CASSGGSGDYTDTQYF.